Below, 21 T cell receptor beta chains from the same sample are listed, as sequenced in a study of blood T cells in healthy people across ages. For the second PCR, which ran for about 7 to 11 cycles, a sample-barcoded 5' primer and a J-beta primer mix were used. One entry per CDR3 protein results from TCRdb running MiXCR on the 5' RACE reads. The sample consists of around 1,600,000 distinct CDR3 sequences, 35% to 45% of them appearing once. The sample comprised blood. Receptor source: a woman under 30 in good health.

The chain combines TRBV7-2 with TRBJ2-3; 8 bases agree with TRBD2. The germline V gene has CDR1 SGHTA and CDR2 FQGNSA. The CDR3 extends over 14 amino acids. The trim removed 6 bases at V and 3 bases at J, leaving 5 bases unmatched. The CDR3 coding sequence is TGTGCCAGCAGTAGGCGACTAGCGACAGATACGCAGTATTTT. Residues: CASSRRLATDTQYF.

The chain couples TRBV12-3 or TRBV12-4 to TRBJ2-3; D possibly corresponds to TRBD1 (7 bases). The CDR3 loop spans 16 amino acids. V dropped 5 bases and J dropped 2 bases, with 17 bases sitting between them. The CDR3 nucleotides read TGTGCCAGCAGTGCTACGCAGGGGGGCAACACAGATACGCAGTATTTT. It is translated as CASSATQGGNTDTQYF.

With regard to this clonotype: At one end the junction does not follow the germline gene, possibly because of a read error. The chain joins TRBV30 to TRBJ2-3; a possible D gene is TRBD2 (5 bases). Germline V gives CDR1 GTSNPN, CDR2 SVGIG (reference sequence). The CDR3 is made up of 11 amino acids. CDR3 amino acids: CAGSPGDTQYF. The CDR3 DNA sequence: TGTGCCGGGAGTCCGGGGGATACGCAGTATTTT.

CDR3 protein: CASRPEGGSYEQFF. CDR3 coding DNA: TGTGCCAGCAGACCCGAGGGGGGTTCGTATGAGCAGTTCTTC. The V gene is TRBV6-5, the J gene TRBJ2-1; either TRBD1 or TRBD2 may fit D (6 bases each). Germline values: CDR1 MNHEY, CDR2 SVGAGI. V dropped 6 bases and J dropped 8 bases, with 17 bases sitting between them. This CDR3 contains 14 residues.

Only a few counts were recorded for this clonotype. V usage is TRBV20-1 and J usage is TRBJ2-3; D unclear. The ends were cut back, 4 bases at V and 6 bases at J, with 5 bases in the middle. The CDR3 contains 10 residues. CDR1 and CDR2 from the germline V gene are DFQATT and SNEGSKA (reference sequence). CDR3 coding DNA: TGCAGTGCTATAGGGGATACGCAGTATTTT. It is translated as CSAIGDTQYF.

The chain combines TRBV20-1 with TRBJ2-1, with 9 bases lining up with TRBD2. This CDR3 comprises 15 residues. CDR1 is DFQATT and CDR2 is SNEGSKA in the germline V gene (reference sequence). The trim removed 5 bases at V and 0 bases at J, leaving 5 bases unmatched. The CDR3 nucleotides read TGCAGTGCTCAGTCACTAGCGGGCTCCTACAATGAGCAGTTCTTC. Its translation is CSAQSLAGSYNEQFF.

This chain joins TRBV5-1 and TRBJ2-3; perhaps TRBD2 as D (5 bases). The CDR3 is made up of 14 amino acids. Per germline, CDR1 SGHRS and CDR2 YFSETQ. V lost 6 bases to trimming and J lost 8 bases, with 19 bases between them. The CDR3 bases are TGCGCCAGCATCCTCCCCTCCGAAAGCGGTACGCAGTATTTT. Its translation is CASILPSESGTQYF.

For this clonotype: The junction shows a germline mismatch at one end, possibly a read error. Here the CDR3 DNA reads TGTGCCAGCAGTATAGCGGGAGGGGGGACCGGGGAGCTGTTTTTT. This translates into CASSIAGGGTGELFF. V is TRBV12-3 or TRBV12-4 and J is TRBJ2-2, with 11 bases that match TRBD2. The CDR3 runs to 15 residues.

About this clonotype itself: One end of the junction is discordant with germline, which a read error may explain. The chain employs TRBV20-1 and TRBJ2-1; TRBD2 aligns across 12 bases. Per germline, CDR1 DFQATT and CDR2 SNEGSKA (reference sequence). This CDR3 spans 15 amino acids. The CDR3 sequence is CSASPGTSGYSEQFF. The CDR3 DNA follows: TGCAGTGCTAGTCCCGGGACTAGCGGGTACAGTGAGCAGTTCTTC.

This clonotype was observed once. The gene calls are TRBV5-1 and TRBJ2-1; tentatively, D is TRBD2 (7 bases). V lost 7 bases and J 6 bases, leaving 20 bases between the germline ends. Germline-derived CDR1 and CDR2 are SGHRS and YFSETQ. The CDR3 sequence is 15 residues long. Written as DNA, the CDR3 is TGCGCCAGCGCTCGGACGGGGGGCCAGTTCAATGAGCAGTTCTTC. Translating it yields CASARTGGQFNEQFF.

The chain has TRBV28 and TRBJ2-3; the match to TRBD1 covers 8 bases. The V segment lost 5 bases and the J segment 2 bases; nucleotides outside the gene matches: 9. CDR1 MDHEN and CDR2 SYDVKM come from the germline V gene. The CDR3 is 16 amino acids. The CDR3 is CASSTDRAPPTDTQYF. CDR3 sequence (DNA): TGTGCCAGCAGTACGGACAGGGCCCCACCCACAGATACGCAGTATTTT.

The CDR3 region has the DNA TGCAGTGCTAGAGAAGCGGGAGCGTACAATGAGCAGTTCTTC. This gives the protein CSAREAGAYNEQFF. The chain couples TRBV20-1 to TRBJ2-1, with 8 positions matching TRBD2. The CDR3 runs 14 residues. Losses at the gene ends were 0 bases for V and 4 bases for J; bases not matched to a gene: 2. The germline gives CDR1 DFQATT, CDR2 SNEGSKA (reference sequence).

The chain carries TRBV5-6 and TRBJ2-1; D is tentatively TRBD1 or TRBD2 (6 bases each). The ends were cut back, 3 bases at V and 3 bases at J, with 19 bases in the middle. Germline CDR1 is SGHDT and CDR2 is YYEEEE. The CDR3 totals 17 residues. The CDR3 coding sequence is TGTGCCAGCAGCTCCTCTTTTTGGGGGGCCCTCTACAATGAGCAGTTCTTC. It translates to CASSSSFWGALYNEQFF.

The chain combines TRBV12-3 or TRBV12-4 with TRBJ1-1; the D is unclear. Trimming took 0 bases from V and 6 from J, leaving 8 bases between them. CDR3 length: 13 residues. The CDR3 DNA reads as TGTGCCAGCAGTTTAGCGCTTACATCTGAAGCTTTCTTT. It translates to CASSLALTSEAFF.

Here the CDR3 reads CASSQDWSIGNTIYF. The CDR3 DNA reads TGCGCCAGCAGCCAAGATTGGTCGATTGGAAACACCATATATTTT. V gene TRBV4-1 combines with J gene TRBJ1-3; D not certain. There are 15 residues in the CDR3. With 0 bases removed from V and 3 bases from J, the gap between germline ends came to 9 bases. Per the germline V gene, CDR1 is MGHRA and CDR2 is YSYEKL.

The chain recombines TRBV4-1 with TRBJ2-2; maybe TRBD2 (6 bases). Trimming took off 3 bases at V and 4 bases at J, with 18 bases between the two ends. The CDR3 length is 17 residues. The germline V gene encodes CDR1 MGHRA and CDR2 YSYEKL. CDR3 sequence (DNA): TGCGCCAGCAGCCAGACACCCGGAGGGTTAAGCACCGGGGAGCTGTTTTTT. Amino acid sequence: CASSQTPGGLSTGELFF.

This rearrangement joins TRBV20-1 to TRBJ2-1; D assignment may be TRBD1 or TRBD2 (5 bases each). Germline CDR1 is DFQATT and CDR2 is SNEGSKA (reference sequence). This CDR3 is built from 13 residues. V was trimmed by 1 base and J by 9 bases, leaving 13 bases between them. The CDR3 DNA is TGCAGTGCTAGAGCCTCCGGGACCATTGAGCAGTTCTTC. Residues: CSARASGTIEQFF.

A few counts support this clonotype. The J gene is TRBJ2-3, the V gene TRBV4-1, with TRBD2 matching 10 bases. J was trimmed by 3 bases and V by 1 base; bases with no gene match: 7. Per germline, CDR1 MGHRA and CDR2 YSYEKL. The CDR3 length is 17 residues. The CDR3 region has the DNA TGCGCCAGCAGCCAAGTGAGAGGACTAGCGGCGACAGATACGCAGTATTTT. This translates into CASSQVRGLAATDTQYF.

This clonotype has only a few counts. The V gene is TRBV6-2 or TRBV6-3, the J gene TRBJ1-1, with D tentatively TRBD1 (5 bases). The CDR3 has 16 amino acids. The germline V gene encodes CDR1 MNHEY and CDR2 SVGEGT. Trimming took off 0 bases at V and 1 base at J, with 12 bases between the two ends. DNA of the CDR3: TGTGCCAGCAGTTACTCCCTTGGGACCCAGAACACTGAAGCTTTCTTT. Translation: CASSYSLGTQNTEAFF.

This chain links TRBV5-1 with TRBJ2-1; D unclear. Trimming pared 3 bases from V and 12 bases from J, leaving 10 bases between. From germline, CDR1 is SGHRS and CDR2 YFSETQ. The CDR3 consists of 11 residues. CDR3 amino acids: CASSSNVAQFF. DNA for the CDR3: TGCGCCAGCAGCTCGAACGTCGCGCAGTTCTTC. Variable domain in full (rest from reference TRBV5-1 and TRBJ2-1): KAGVTQTPRYLIKTRGQQVTLSCSPISGHRSVSWYQQTPGQGLQFLFEYFSETQRNKGNFPGRFSGRQFSNSRSEMNVSTLELGDSALYLCASSSNVAQFFGPGTRLTVL.

The V and J genes are TRBV7-9 and TRBJ2-3, with D possibly matching TRBD2 (6 bases). CDR1 and CDR2 (germline): SEHNR, FQNEAQ (reference sequence). Trimming removed 0 bases at V and 4 bases at J, with 11 bases between. This CDR3 has 15 residues. CDR3 sequence reads: CASSLAAGQSDTQYF. CDR3 DNA: TGTGCCAGCAGCTTAGCGGCGGGGCAATCAGATACGCAGTATTTT.